This T cell receptor beta chain was recorded in a study of STAT5B mutations in CD4+ large granular lymphocyte leukemia. CDR3 length equals 15 residues. The germline V and J ends were trimmed by 6 bases and 2 bases, with 14 bases remaining between them. Germline CDR1 reads LNHDA; CDR2 reads SQIVND (reference sequence). TCRdb's table, derived via immunoSEQ multiplex PCR, lists solely in-frame clones and lacks some. The table has around 32,000 clones, roughly 84% seen once. Concerning this clone: Its antigen is not known.

Regarding the study as a whole: 8/27 top patient clones versus 2/35 control clones were TRBV06-family. Higher CD4+ than CD8+ T-LGLL clonality might reflect small sample size.

The chain couples TRBV19 to TRBJ1-5, with D maybe TRBD1 (5 bases). The clonotype was recovered from a human donor in good health. Source material: CD4+ T cells from blood buffy coats. Here the CDR3 reads CASSNTGGGNQPQHF. As DNA, the CDR3 is TGTGCCAGTAGCAACACAGGTGGGGGCAATCAGCCCCAGCATTTT.